This T cell receptor beta chain appears in the sequencing data of a study of T cell changes during pregnancy in multiple sclerosis. Some clones are missing from TCRdb's copy, which holds only in-frame ones; the method was immunoSEQ multiplex PCR. In the table there are tens of thousands of clones, about nine tenths of which are singletons. From germline, CDR1 is SGDLS and CDR2 YYNGEE. The CDR3 loop spans 15 amino acids. With V trimmed by 5 bases and J by 4 bases, 6 bases remained unmatched. The V and J genes are TRBV9 and TRBJ2-1; 10 nucleotides match TRBD1. The material was CD8+ T cells from peripheral blood mononuclear cells, obtained in the first trimester of pregnancy. The clonotype comes from a female donor in good health, enrolled as a control in a pregnancy study. The CDR3 loop reads CASRAGTGDYNEQFF. The DNA for the CDR3 is TGTGCCAGCAGAGCCGGGACAGGGGATTACAATGAGCAGTTCTTC.